This entry is about one T cell receptor (beta chain). The CDR3 is 12 amino acids. Trimming took off 9 bases at V and 0 bases at J, with 8 bases between the two ends. CDR1 is MDHEN and CDR2 is SYDVKM in the germline V gene. These data are taken from a study of blood T cell repertoires in COVID-19. Overall study context: From the United States, Italy and Spain came samples of acute and convalescent COVID-19. Sample material is recorded as cDNA or gDNA derived from T cells, B-cell-depleted T cells, or PBMCs.

Source study methods: Estimation of nucleated cell counts was performed using reference gene primer amplification. Method: immunoSEQ multiplex PCR; TCRdb's copy keeps in-frame clones and lacks some. From that table come the V and J calls and clone size; the DNA was used to work out D and trimming. This sample has about 85,000 clones, with approximately 80% found just once. Source material: peripheral blood. V usage is TRBV28 and J usage is TRBJ1-1; D is possibly TRBD1 (5 bases). The TCR originated in a man in his 70s with acute or convalescent COVID-19. The CDR3 here is CARRQMNTEAFF. CDR3 in DNA: TGTGCCAGGAGACAGATGAACACTGAAGCTTTCTTT.